This T cell receptor beta chain comes out of a study of T cells after yellow fever vaccination. General study results and limits: At 95% to 98% for CD4 and almost 90% for CD8, most primary-vaccination clones showed up again after the booster. Relatively few clonotypes were ones that appeared in both CD4 and CD8 compartments. Abundant contaminating clonotypes from the bulk population could appear in FACS-sorted repertoires. The study found a weaker secondary response that peaked faster, day 5 versus 15.

This CDR3 spans 15 amino acids. Germline loops: CDR1 MGHRA, CDR2 YSYEKL. V shed 8 bases, J shed 2 bases, and the junction held 6 bases outside the gene matches. TCRdb used MiXCR to reprocess the 5' RACE reads, holding one entry per CDR3 protein. The data show tens of thousands of distinct CDR3 sequences, approximately 7.7% seen once. Of note for this clonotype: The antigen remains undetermined.

The sequence derives from a man aged 18-30 years who received the YFV17D yellow fever vaccine. The chain combines TRBV4-1 with TRBJ2-1, with 10 bases fitting TRBD1. The specimen was CD8+ T cells sorted from PBMCs, collected on the day of the first yellow fever vaccination. CDR3 nucleotides: TGCGCCAGCGGCCCGGGGACAGGGGCCTACAATGAGCAGTTCTTC. Its protein product is CASGPGTGAYNEQFF.